This T cell receptor beta chain appears in the sequencing data of a study of control samples from healthy donors and cancer patients. Germline V lookup: CDR1 LGHDT, CDR2 YNNKEL (reference sequence). V shed 3 bases and J 8 bases; nucleotides not matched to a gene: 12. The CDR3 runs to 15 residues. The count of this clone is one. Clones were sequenced by immunoSEQ multiplex PCR, and TCRdb holds only the in-frame ones, with some missing. The sample carries about 63,000 clones, 70% to 90% recorded once. The sequencing input was blood. J is TRBJ1-2 and V is TRBV3-1 (or the pseudogene TRBV3-2); 7 bases map to TRBD1. The receptor comes from a man aged 35 to 55 in good health. CDR3 residues: CASSQAPQGVQGYTF. In DNA, the CDR3 is TGTGCCAGCAGCCAGGCCCCCCAGGGGGTGCAGGGCTACACCTTC.